The clone carrying this T cell receptor (beta chain) was picked up one time. The entry originates in a study of CD8+ T cells in alopecia areata. About the research overall: In an open-label trial, patients got 5 to 10 mg tofacitinib twice daily. Tofacitinib ran for 6 to 18 months before 6 months off drug.

CDR3 length equals 14 residues. V lost 2 bases, J lost 3 bases, and 11 bases lay in between. Germline V lookup: CDR1 KGHSH, CDR2 LQKENI. Sequencing relied on a cDNA template that was reverse transcribed from extracted RNA. Sequencing was performed with immunoSEQ multiplex PCR; in TCRdb, only in-frame clones are kept and a portion is missing. The table lists around 200,000 clones, roughly three fifths of them singletons. Documented treatment: oral pan-JAK inhibitor, 5-10 mg twice daily. The V gene is TRBV18, the J gene TRBJ2-7; D possibly matches TRBD1 or TRBD2 (5 bases each). This receptor was obtained from a human donor with alopecia areata. The material sequenced was CD4+ T cells sorted from blood, taken at week 4, from a patient treated with tofacitinib. In nucleotides, the CDR3 is TGTGCCAGCTCACCAATCAGGGACCACTACGAGCAGTACTTC. As protein: CASSPIRDHYEQYF.